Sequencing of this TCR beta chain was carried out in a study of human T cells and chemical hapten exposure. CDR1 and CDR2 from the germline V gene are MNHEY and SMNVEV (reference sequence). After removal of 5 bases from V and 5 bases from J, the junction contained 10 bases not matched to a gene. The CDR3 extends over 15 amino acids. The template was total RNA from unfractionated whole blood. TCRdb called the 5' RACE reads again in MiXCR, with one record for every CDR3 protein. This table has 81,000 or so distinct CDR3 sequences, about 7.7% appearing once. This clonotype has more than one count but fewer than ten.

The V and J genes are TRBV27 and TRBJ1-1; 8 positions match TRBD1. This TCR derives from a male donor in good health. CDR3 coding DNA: TGTGCCAGCAGTCCGTTGACAGGGGCTTGGACTGAAGCTTTCTTT. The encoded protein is CASSPLTGAWTEAFF.